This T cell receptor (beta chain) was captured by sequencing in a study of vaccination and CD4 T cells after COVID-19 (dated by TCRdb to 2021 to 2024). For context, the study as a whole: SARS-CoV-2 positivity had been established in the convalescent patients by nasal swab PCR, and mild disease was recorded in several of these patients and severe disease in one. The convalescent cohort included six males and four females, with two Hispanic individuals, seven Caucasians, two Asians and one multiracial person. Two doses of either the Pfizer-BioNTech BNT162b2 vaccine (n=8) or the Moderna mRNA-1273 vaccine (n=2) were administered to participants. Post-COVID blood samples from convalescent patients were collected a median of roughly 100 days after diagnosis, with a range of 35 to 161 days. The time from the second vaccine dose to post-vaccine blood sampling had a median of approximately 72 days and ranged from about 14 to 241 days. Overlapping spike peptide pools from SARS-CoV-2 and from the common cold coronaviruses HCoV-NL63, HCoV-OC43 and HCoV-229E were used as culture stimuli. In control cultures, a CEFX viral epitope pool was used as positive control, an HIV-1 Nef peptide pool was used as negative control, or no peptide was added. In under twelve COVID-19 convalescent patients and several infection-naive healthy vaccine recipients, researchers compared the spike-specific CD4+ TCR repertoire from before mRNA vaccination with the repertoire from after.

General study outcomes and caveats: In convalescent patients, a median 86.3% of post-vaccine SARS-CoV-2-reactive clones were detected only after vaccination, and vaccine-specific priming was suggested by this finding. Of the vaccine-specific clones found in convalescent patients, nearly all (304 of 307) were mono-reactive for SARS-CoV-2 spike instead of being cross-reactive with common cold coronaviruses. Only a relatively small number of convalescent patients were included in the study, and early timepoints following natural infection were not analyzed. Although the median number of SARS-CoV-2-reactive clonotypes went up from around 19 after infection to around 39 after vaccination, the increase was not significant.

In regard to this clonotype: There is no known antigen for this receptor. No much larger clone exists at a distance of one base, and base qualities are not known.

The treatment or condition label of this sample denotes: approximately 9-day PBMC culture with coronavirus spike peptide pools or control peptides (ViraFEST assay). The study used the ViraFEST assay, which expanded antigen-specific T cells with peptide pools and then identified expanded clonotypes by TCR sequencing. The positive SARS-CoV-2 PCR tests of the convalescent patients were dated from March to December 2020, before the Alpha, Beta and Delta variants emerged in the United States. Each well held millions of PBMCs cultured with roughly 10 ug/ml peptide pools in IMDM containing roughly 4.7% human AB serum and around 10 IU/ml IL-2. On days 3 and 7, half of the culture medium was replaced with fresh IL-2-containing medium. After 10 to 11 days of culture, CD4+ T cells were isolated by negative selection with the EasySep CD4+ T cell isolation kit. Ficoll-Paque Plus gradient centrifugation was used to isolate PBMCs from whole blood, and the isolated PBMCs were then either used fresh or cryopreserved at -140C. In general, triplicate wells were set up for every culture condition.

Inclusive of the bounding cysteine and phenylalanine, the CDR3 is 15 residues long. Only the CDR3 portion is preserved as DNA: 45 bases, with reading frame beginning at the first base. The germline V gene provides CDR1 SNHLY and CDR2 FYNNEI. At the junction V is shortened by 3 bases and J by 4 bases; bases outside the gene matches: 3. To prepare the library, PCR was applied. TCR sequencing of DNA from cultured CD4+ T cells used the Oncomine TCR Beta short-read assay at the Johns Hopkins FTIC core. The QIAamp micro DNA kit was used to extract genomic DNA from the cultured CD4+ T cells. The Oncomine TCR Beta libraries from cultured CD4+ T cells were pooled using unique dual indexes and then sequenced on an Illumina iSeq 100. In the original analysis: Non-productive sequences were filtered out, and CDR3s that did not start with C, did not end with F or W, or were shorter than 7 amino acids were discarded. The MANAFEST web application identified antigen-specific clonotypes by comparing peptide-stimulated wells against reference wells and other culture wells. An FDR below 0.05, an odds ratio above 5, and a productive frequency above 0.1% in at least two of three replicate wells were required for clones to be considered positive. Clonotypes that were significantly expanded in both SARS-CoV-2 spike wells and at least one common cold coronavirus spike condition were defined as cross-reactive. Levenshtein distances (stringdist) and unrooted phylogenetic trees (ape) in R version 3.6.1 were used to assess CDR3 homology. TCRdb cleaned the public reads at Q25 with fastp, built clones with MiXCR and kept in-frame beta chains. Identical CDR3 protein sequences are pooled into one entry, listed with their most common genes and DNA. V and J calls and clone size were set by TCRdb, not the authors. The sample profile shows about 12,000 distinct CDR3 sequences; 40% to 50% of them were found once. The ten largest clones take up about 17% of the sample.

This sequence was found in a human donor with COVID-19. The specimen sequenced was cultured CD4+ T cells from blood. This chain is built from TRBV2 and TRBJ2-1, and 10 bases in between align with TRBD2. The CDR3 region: CASSDISGGYNEQFF. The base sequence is TGTGCCAGCAGTGACATTAGCGGGGGGTACAATGAGCAGTTCTTC.